This T cell receptor (beta chain) was identified during a study of shared clonotypes between healthy human individuals (dated by TCRdb to the early 2020s). For the wider study: Two women and a few men aged 18 to 49 years were included in the cohort. For each donor, CD4 naive and CD4 memory were each run on three plates, CD8 naive on two plates, and CD8 memory on one plate. To estimate repertoire size and how much clonotype sharing occurs between individuals, the study deeply sequenced the blood TCR repertoires of roughly 5 healthy adults. To increase sequencing depth and limit assay-specific biases, TCR repertoire library preparation and sequencing were carried out by different laboratories using diverse techniques. Per donor, leukapheresis produced somewhere between about 0.85 and 9.5 billion PBMCs. The paper's findings and limits, for the study overall: The small number of donors limited the genetic and exposure-history diversity represented. Naive subsets generally had larger estimated clonotype richness than memory subsets did. Even with the large sequencing depth, rarefaction of the sorted-subset datasets indicated that sequencing was incomplete. Sampling was restricted to blood, and TCR repertoires in tissues likely differ from the TCR repertoires found in blood. Pairwise subsampling indicated that sequencing depth was expected to affect the degree of clonotype sharing among donors. Across a handful of donors, approximately 4.6% of naive CD4, approximately 4% of naive CD8, 2.3% of memory CD4, and approximately 0.42% of memory CD8 clonotypes were shared. Higher generation probabilities were observed for clonotypes shared by all four sorted-subset donors than for non-shared clonotypes.

The junction shows trimming of 3 bases on V and 3 bases on J, and the gene matches do not reach 5 bases of it. CDR1 LNHNV and CDR2 YYDKDF were looked up in the germline V gene (reference sequence). The CDR3, from cysteine to phenylalanine, totals 14 residues. The kept DNA is CDR3 alone, 42 bases in frame from the first base. TCR CDR3 regions were amplified from genomic DNA by multiplex PCR using the deep immunoSEQ assay. Extracted genomic DNA from each cell subset was spread evenly across all wells of several immunoSEQ 96-well plates, with each plate serving as a replicate. Each replicate PCR for sorted subsets received about 180 ng genomic DNA, equal to about 30,000 T cell genomes. Purified libraries were quantified with a Qubit 3.0 fluorometer, sized on a Bioanalyzer 2100, and re-quantified with the KAPA Library Quantification kit. Every immunoSEQ 96-well plate was sequenced on a separate single-read 150-cycle Illumina NextSeq 550 flow cell. Under the source paper's analysis protocol: Because the immunoSEQ output included only junctional sequences and no quality scores, the filtering could not be the same as the filtering used for full-length reads. To assign V/J genes and CDR3, sequences were annotated against IMGT germline references using PyIR, a Python wrapper for IgBLAST v1.9. Reads were removed for weak V/J assignments (E-value above 1e-6), missing CDR3, stop codons, out-of-frame junctions, or ambiguous translated residues. V3J clonotypes were defined as sequences sharing the same inferred V gene, J gene, and CDR3 amino acid sequence. The percentage overlap between two repertoires was calculated by dividing the number of shared unique clonotypes by the size of the smaller repertoire. RTK rarefaction, the Chao1 estimator, and Recon v2.1 estimates of unobserved clonotypes were used to assess repertoire richness. For all TCRbeta clonotypes obtained by the gDNA method from a few donors, generation probabilities were computed with OLGA. Drawn from immuneACCESS, this table holds only the in-frame rearrangements with V and J called that TCRdb kept. Clones are partly lost; checked studies trace under half to an unresolved V gene and leave the rest unexplained. That table furnishes V, J and clone size, whereas the DNA furnished D and trimming. The sample table records around 2,000,000 clones; roughly 91% of these occur just once. Roughly 1.8% of the sample goes to the ten largest clones.

Of note for this clone: No cognate antigen has been identified for it. Base qualities are not at hand, and no much larger clone is one base apart.

CD8 naive samples were CD45RO-negative cells positively selected for CCR7, giving a CD45RA+CCR7+ population that excluded TemRA cells. Healthy HIV-negative adults with no recently reported acute infections or vaccinations were included as donors. Only Caucasian adults living in Nashville, Tennessee, USA were represented among the donors. Blood was collected by leukapheresis, and PBMCs were isolated by Ficoll-Histopaque density gradient centrifugation and then cryopreserved in liquid nitrogen vapor phase. Analytical flow cytometry was used to check the purity and quantity of every magnetically sorted T cell population. Genomic DNA was isolated from every sorted fraction and measured by UV absorbance on a Nanodrop 2000c.

The chain joins TRBV15 to TRBJ2-7; 7 bases in the middle match TRBD2. This clonotype was sampled from a man younger than 30 in good health. Some clones in this sample may be carry-over from other donors' samples. The source material was naive CD8+ T cells from PBMCs. What the cell subset or site label conveys for this sample: CD45RA+CCR7+. Here the CDR3 is given as CATSSVLAVYEQYF. The DNA sequence reads TGTGCCACCAGCAGCGTCCTAGCGGTCTACGAGCAGTACTTC.